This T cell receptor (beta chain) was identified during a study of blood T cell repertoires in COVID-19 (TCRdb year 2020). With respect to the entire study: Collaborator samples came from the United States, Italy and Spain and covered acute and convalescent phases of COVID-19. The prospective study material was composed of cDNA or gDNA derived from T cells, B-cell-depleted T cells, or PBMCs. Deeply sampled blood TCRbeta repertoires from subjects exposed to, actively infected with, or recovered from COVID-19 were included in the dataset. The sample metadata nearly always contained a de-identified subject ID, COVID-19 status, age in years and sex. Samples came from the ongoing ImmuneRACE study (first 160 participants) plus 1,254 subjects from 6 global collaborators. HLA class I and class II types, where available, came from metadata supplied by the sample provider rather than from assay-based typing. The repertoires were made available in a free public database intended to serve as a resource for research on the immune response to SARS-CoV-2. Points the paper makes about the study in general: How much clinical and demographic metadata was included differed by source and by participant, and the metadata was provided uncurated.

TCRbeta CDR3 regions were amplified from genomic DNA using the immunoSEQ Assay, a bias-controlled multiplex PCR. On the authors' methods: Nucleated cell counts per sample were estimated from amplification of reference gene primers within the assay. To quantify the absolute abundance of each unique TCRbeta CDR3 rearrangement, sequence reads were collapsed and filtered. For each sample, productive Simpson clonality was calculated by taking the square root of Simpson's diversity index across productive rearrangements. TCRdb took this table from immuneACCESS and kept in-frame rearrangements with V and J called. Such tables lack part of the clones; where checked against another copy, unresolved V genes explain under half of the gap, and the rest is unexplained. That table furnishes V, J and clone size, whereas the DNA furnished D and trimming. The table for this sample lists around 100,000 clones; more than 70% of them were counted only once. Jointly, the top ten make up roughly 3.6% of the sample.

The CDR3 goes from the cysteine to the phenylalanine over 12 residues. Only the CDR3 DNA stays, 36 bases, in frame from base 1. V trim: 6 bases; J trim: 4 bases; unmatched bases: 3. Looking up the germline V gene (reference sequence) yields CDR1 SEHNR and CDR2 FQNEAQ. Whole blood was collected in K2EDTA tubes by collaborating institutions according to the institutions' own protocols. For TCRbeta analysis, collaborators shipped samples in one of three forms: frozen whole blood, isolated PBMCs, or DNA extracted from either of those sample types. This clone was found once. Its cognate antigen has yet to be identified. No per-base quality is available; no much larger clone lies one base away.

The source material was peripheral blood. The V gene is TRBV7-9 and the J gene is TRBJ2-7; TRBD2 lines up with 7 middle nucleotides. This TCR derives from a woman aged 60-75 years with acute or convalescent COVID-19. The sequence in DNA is TGTGCCAGCAGGACTAGCCAGTACGAGCAGTACTTC. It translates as CASRTSQYEQYF.